This entry concerns a single T cell receptor beta chain. Its antigen is unidentified. A second about 7 to 11 cycle PCR used barcoded and J-beta primers. TCRdb reprocessed the 5' RACE reads with MiXCR, giving one entry per CDR3 protein. The repertoire holds hundreds of thousands of distinct CDR3 sequences, with 25% as singletons. The data are from a study of blood T cells in healthy people across ages. Study conclusions and caveats: It was the long-lived donors that had more naive CD4+ cells and higher diversity than aged donors.

Trimming left V 1 base short and J 0 bases short, with 9 bases between. Per the germline V gene, CDR1 is SGHTA and CDR2 is FQGTGA. The CDR3 has 15 residues. These same data were also listed under a study on T cells of mothers and their children. That publication notes: The authors used all extracted RNA for cDNA synthesis, at roughly 1.5 ug per 15 ul. Sample barcodes and 2-4 random nucleotides were added by the M1S primer of the second PCR.

Sample: blood. The source is a boy aged 5-17 years in good health. The V call is TRBV7-3, the J call TRBJ1-1; the D is unclear. CDR3 bases: TGTGCCAGCAGCTTAAATGGTGGGGTGAACACTGAAGCTTTCTTT. Residues: CASSLNGGVNTEAFF.